The present entry profiles one TCR beta chain with its context. Germline assignment: CDR1 LNHDA and CDR2 SQIVND (reference sequence). The CDR3 sequence is 15 residues long. V lost 6 bases to trimming and J lost 0 bases; unmatched junction nucleotides: 1. The record originates from a study of blood T cell repertoires in COVID-19. The protocol was immunoSEQ multiplex PCR, while the TCRdb copy is restricted to in-frame clones and leaves out a portion. The sample holds 350,000 to 450,000 clones; approximately 89% are singletons and the top ten take around 2%. The sample was PBMCs or T cells enriched from blood (not recorded which). The source of this sequence is a man aged 35-49 years in a cohort exposed to, infected with or recovered from COVID-19 (not recorded which). The chain links TRBV19 to TRBJ2-1; 11 positions agree with TRBD2. In nucleotides, the CDR3 is TGTGCCAGTAGGGGACTAGCGGACTCCTACAATGAGCAGTTCTTC. This translates into CASRGLADSYNEQFF.